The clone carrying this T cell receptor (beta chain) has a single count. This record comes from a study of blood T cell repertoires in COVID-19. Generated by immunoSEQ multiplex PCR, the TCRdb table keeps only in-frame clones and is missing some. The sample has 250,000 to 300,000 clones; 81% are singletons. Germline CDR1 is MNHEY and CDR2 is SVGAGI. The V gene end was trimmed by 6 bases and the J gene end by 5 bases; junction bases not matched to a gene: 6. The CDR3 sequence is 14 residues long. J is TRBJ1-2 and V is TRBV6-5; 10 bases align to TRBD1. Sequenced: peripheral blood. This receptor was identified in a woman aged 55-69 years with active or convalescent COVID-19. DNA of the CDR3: TGTGCCAGCAGAGAGACAGGGGGCGGGTATGGCTACACCTTC. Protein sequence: CASRETGGGYGYTF.